The 23 T cell receptor beta chains in this list originate from one sample, sequenced in a study of T cell responses to AZD1222 COVID-19 vaccine. Profiling relied on immunoSEQ multiplex PCR, and the TCRdb table lists in-frame clones only, not all of them. The repertoire includes around 140,000 clones, more than 70% of them detected once, and roughly 1.5% sits in the top ten. Source: peripheral blood, taken 28 days after the second AZD1222 dose. The receptors stem from an adult who received the AZD1222 COVID-19 vaccine.

J is TRBJ1-2 and V is TRBV7-8; possibly TRBD1 for D (6 bases). The V gene lost 3 bases and the J gene lost 3 bases, with 8 bases spanning the gap. This CDR3 region has 13 residues. Per the germline V gene, CDR1 is SGHVS and CDR2 is FQNEAQ. Here the CDR3 DNA reads TGTGCCAGCAGCTTGGCAGGGGACTATGGCTACACCTTC. Translated, it gives CASSLAGDYGYTF. The full variable domain, rest sourced from reference TRBV7-8 and TRBJ1-2, is GAGVSQSPRYKVAKRGQDVALRCDPISGHVSLFWYQQALGQGPEFLTYFQNEAQLDKSGLPSDRFFAERPEGSVSTLKIQRTQQEDSAVYLCASSLAGDYGYTFGSGTRLTVV.

Only one count was recorded for this clone. Here the CDR3 reads CASSLAGQSGYTF. Written as DNA, the CDR3 is TGTGCCAGCAGCTTAGCCGGACAATCTGGCTACACCTTC. The gene calls are TRBV7-2 and TRBJ1-2; D is perhaps TRBD1 (5 bases). The CDR3 is 13 residues long. V was shortened by 0 bases and J by 7 bases, with 9 bases between the two germline ends. Looked up from germline, CDR1 is SGHTA and CDR2 is FQGNSA.

This chain connects TRBV30 to TRBJ1-4; 7 nucleotides match TRBD1. The germline V gene encodes CDR1 GTSNPN and CDR2 SVGIG (reference sequence). V was pared by 4 bases and J by 8 bases, with 4 bases of the junction left unmatched. CDR3 length: 12 residues. This CDR3 reads CAWNYRGEKLFF. CDR3 sequence (DNA): TGTGCCTGGAATTACAGGGGAGAAAAACTGTTTTTT.

This clone was observed a single time. This rearrangement joins TRBV6-5 to TRBJ1-2; TRBD1 matches 9 bases. The CDR3 is made up of 15 amino acids. Trimming at V came to 2 bases and at J to 5 bases, leaving 6 bases not matched to a gene. CDR1 is MNHEY, CDR2 SVGAGI, per germline. This chain's CDR3 is CASSYRDRGGYGYTF. Here the CDR3 DNA reads TGTGCCAGCAGTTACCGTGACAGGGGGGGTTATGGCTACACCTTC.

V is TRBV7-2 and J is TRBJ2-7; 12 bases are a match to TRBD1. CDR3 length: 16 amino acids. J lost 6 bases, V lost 0 bases, and 6 bases had no gene match. Germline V lookup: CDR1 SGHTA, CDR2 FQGNSA. The CDR3 nucleotides are TGTGCCAGCAGCTTAGCGGCGGGACAGGGGGCGCGCGAGCAGTACTTC. Its protein product is CASSLAAGQGAREQYF. Using reference TRBV7-2 and TRBJ2-7 for the parts outside the CDR3, the full variable domain is GAGVSQSPSNKVTEKGKDVELRCDPISGHTALYWYRQSLGQGLEFLIYFQGNSAPDKSGLPSDRFSAERTGGSVSTLTIQRTQQEDSAVYLCASSLAAGQGAREQYFGPGTRLTVT.

The chain uses TRBV27 and TRBJ2-2; D possibly corresponds to TRBD2 (5 bases). The germline CDR1 and CDR2 sequences are MNHEY and SMNVEV (reference sequence). This CDR3 region has 14 residues. The V end was cut by 6 bases, the J end by 0 bases, with 8 bases between. CDR3 loop: CASRGLANTGELFF. The CDR3 region has the DNA TGTGCCAGCAGAGGACTGGCGAACACCGGGGAGCTGTTTTTT.

V usage is TRBV25-1 and J usage is TRBJ2-5; 9 positions agree with TRBD2. Germline CDR1 MGHDK, CDR2 SYGVNS. Trimming cost V 6 bases and J 1 base; bases outside gene matches: 6. The CDR3 has 15 residues. In DNA form, the CDR3 reads TGTGCCAGCAGGGGGGGACTAGCAAGCCAAGAGACCCAGTACTTC. Its protein is CASRGGLASQETQYF.

The chain joins TRBV6-2 or TRBV6-3 to TRBJ1-2; D is unclear. V gave up 6 bases and J gave up 5 bases, with 16 bases separating them. CDR3 length equals 14 residues. CDR1 is MNHEY, CDR2 SVGEGT, per germline. CDR3 bases: TGTGCCAGCAGCCGCGCCGGGGTCGGGTATGGCTACACCTTC. Its protein is CASSRAGVGYGYTF.

The V call is TRBV5-5, the J call TRBJ1-5, with no clear D. V lost 0 bases and J 4 bases, leaving 11 bases between the germline ends. Germline lookup yields CDR1 SGHKS and CDR2 YYEKEE (reference sequence). The CDR3 totals 15 residues. CDR3 amino acids: CASSLVWDQNQPQHF. DNA for the CDR3: TGTGCCAGCAGCTTGGTTTGGGATCAAAATCAGCCCCAGCATTTT.

The genes are TRBV29-1 and TRBJ2-1, with 7 positions matching TRBD2. The CDR3 contains 13 residues. The V gene end was trimmed by 4 bases and the J gene end by 4 bases; junction bases not matched to a gene: 4. Per the germline V gene, CDR1 is SQVTM and CDR2 is ANQGSEA. The CDR3 protein is CSVGASGYNEQFF. The CDR3 coding sequence is TGCAGCGTTGGGGCTAGCGGATACAATGAGCAGTTCTTC.

The V gene is TRBV7-9, the J gene TRBJ2-2; TRBD1 agrees at 7 bases. The CDR3 loop spans 18 amino acids. From germline, CDR1 is SEHNR and CDR2 FQNEAQ (reference sequence). Trimming cost V 4 bases and J 1 base; bases outside gene matches: 12. CDR3 in amino acids: CASSSPLLGTENTGELFF. The CDR3 nucleotides read TGTGCCAGCAGCTCCCCGCTGTTAGGGACAGAGAACACCGGGGAGCTGTTTTTT.

This chain joins TRBV7-8 and TRBJ2-7; TRBD2 matches at 7 bases. V gave up 2 bases and J gave up 2 bases; unmatched junction bases: 12. CDR1 is SGHVS, CDR2 FQNEAQ, per germline. The CDR3 length is 17 residues. The CDR3 DNA reads as TGTGCCAGCAGCTTACTCCCTAGCGGTCGGAATCCCTACGAGCAGTACTTC. The encoded protein is CASSLLPSGRNPYEQYF.

The chain carries TRBV10-3 and TRBJ1-4, with a tentative D call TRBD1 (5 bases). Trimming removed 3 bases at V and 0 bases at J, with 14 bases between. CDR1 and CDR2 from the germline V gene are ENHRY and SYGVKD. CDR3 length equals 17 residues. As DNA, the CDR3 is TGTGCCATCAGTGATCAATCCGGGGGTGCAACTAATGAAAAACTGTTTTTT. This encodes CAISDQSGGATNEKLFF.

This clone showed up just once. The chain couples TRBV7-9 to TRBJ1-1, with 8 positions matching TRBD1. The CDR3 totals 13 residues. Losses at the gene ends were 3 bases for V and 8 bases for J; bases not matched to a gene: 5. Germline assignment: CDR1 SEHNR and CDR2 FQNEAQ (reference sequence). This CDR3 is CASSFDGQGEAFF. In DNA form, the CDR3 reads TGTGCCAGCAGCTTCGATGGACAGGGAGAAGCTTTCTTT.

V and J are TRBV4-3 and TRBJ2-2; 8 positions agree with TRBD2. This CDR3 comprises 18 residues. From germline, CDR1 is LGHNA and CDR2 YSLEER. J lost 3 bases, V lost 1 base, and 10 bases had no gene match. CDR3 nucleotides: TGCGCCAGCAGCCAAGGAGCATGGGGAGCGGGGGACACCGGGGAGCTGTTTTTT. Its translation: CASSQGAWGAGDTGELFF.

The chain joins TRBV5-1 to TRBJ1-4; no reliable D call. Germline V gene sequence: CDR1 SGHRS, CDR2 YFSETQ. The CDR3 is 16 amino acids. Deletions cut 0 bases from V and 3 bases from J, with 12 bases between. This chain's CDR3 is CASSLGQGLANEKLFF. The CDR3 DNA follows: TGCGCCAGCAGCTTGGGGCAAGGGTTGGCTAATGAAAAACTGTTTTTT. The full variable domain, its missing parts supplied by reference TRBV5-1 and TRBJ1-4, is KAGVTQTPRYLIKTRGQQVTLSCSPISGHRSVSWYQQTPGQGLQFLFEYFSETQRNKGNFPGRFSGRQFSNSRSEMNVSTLELGDSALYLCASSLGQGLANEKLFFGSGTQLSVL.

The chain is built from TRBV19 and TRBJ1-1; 7 nucleotides line up with TRBD1. CDR1 is LNHDA, CDR2 SQIVND, per germline (reference sequence). Trimming removed 4 bases from V and 4 bases from J; junction bases left unmatched: 12. The CDR3 consists of 16 residues. CDR3 in DNA: TGTGCCAGTAGTAAGCCTGAGGGGGCGCCGAGCACTGAAGCTTTCTTT. It yields the protein CASSKPEGAPSTEAFF.

The CDR3 sequence is CASSSLAGENIQYF. The CDR3 DNA reads as TGTGCCAGCAGCTCTCTAGCGGGGGAGAACATTCAGTACTTC. The chain recombines TRBV4-2 with TRBJ2-4, with 10 bases identical to TRBD2. V lost 5 bases and J lost 7; bases outside the gene matches: 5. This CDR3 is 14 amino acids long. Germline lookup yields CDR1 LGHNA and CDR2 YNFKEQ.

About this clone: Other nucleotide sequences from this sample produce the same CDR3. The chain recombines TRBV30 with TRBJ1-5, with D uncertain. V shed 0 bases and J shed 4 bases, with 7 bases lying between them. Germline V CDR1 and CDR2: GTSNPN, SVGIG (reference sequence). The CDR3 totals 13 residues. The CDR3 sequence is CAWSVLGNQPQHF. CDR3 bases: TGTGCCTGGAGTGTATTGGGGAATCAGCCCCAGCATTTT.

The chain employs TRBV30 and TRBJ2-7; D might be TRBD2 (5 bases). V dropped 0 bases and J dropped 7 bases, with 16 bases sitting between them. This CDR3 is built from 14 residues. Germline loops: CDR1 GTSNPN, CDR2 SVGIG (reference sequence). Here the CDR3 reads CAWSVPAGLKEQYF. CDR3 nucleotide sequence: TGTGCCTGGAGTGTCCCCGCGGGTTTGAAAGAGCAGTACTTC.

The V call is TRBV5-4, the J call TRBJ2-7, with a possible D match to TRBD2 (5 bases). Germline CDR1 and CDR2: SGHNT and YYREEE (reference sequence). This CDR3 is 15 amino acids long. V lost 1 base, J lost 7 bases, and 18 bases lay in between. The CDR3 coding sequence is TGTGCCAGCAGCTTGTGGATGGAGGTCGAGCGGGAGCAGTACTTC. Translation: CASSLWMEVEREQYF.

The gene calls are TRBV7-8 and TRBJ1-1; D is unresolved. In germline, CDR1 is SGHVS, CDR2 FQNEAQ. V lost 1 base to trimming and J lost 8 bases, with 11 bases between them. This CDR3 spans 13 amino acids. In DNA, the CDR3 is TGTGCCAGCAGCTTAGAACAGAGCAGAGAAGCTTTCTTT. Translated, it gives CASSLEQSREAFF.

The V call is TRBV11-3, the J call TRBJ2-7; the D gene is possibly TRBD2 (7 bases). The germline V gene has CDR1 SGHNT and CDR2 YENEEA. V lost 0 bases to trimming and J lost 3 bases, with 15 bases between them. The CDR3 totals 16 residues. The CDR3 reads CASSLERTGGGYEQYF. The DNA for the CDR3 is TGTGCCAGCAGCTTAGAGCGCACGGGGGGCGGCTACGAGCAGTACTTC.